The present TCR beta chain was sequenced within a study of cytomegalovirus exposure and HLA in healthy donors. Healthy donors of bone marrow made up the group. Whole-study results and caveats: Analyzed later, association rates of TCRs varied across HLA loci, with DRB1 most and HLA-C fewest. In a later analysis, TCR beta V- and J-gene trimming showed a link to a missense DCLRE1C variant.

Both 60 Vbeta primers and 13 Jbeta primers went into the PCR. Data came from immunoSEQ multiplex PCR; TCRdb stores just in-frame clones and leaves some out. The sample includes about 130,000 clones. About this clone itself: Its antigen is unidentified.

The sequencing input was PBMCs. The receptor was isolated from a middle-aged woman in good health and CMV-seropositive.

The CDR3 DNA is TGTGCCAGCAGCTTAGAAGCAGGGACTAACTATGGCTACACCTTC. Encoded protein: CASSLEAGTNYGYTF. V gene TRBV7-9 combines with J gene TRBJ1-2, with a tentative D call TRBD1 (5 bases). V shed 1 base and J shed 0 bases, with 9 bases lying between them. Looked up from germline, CDR1 is SEHNR and CDR2 is FQNEAQ (reference sequence). The CDR3 sequence is 15 residues long.